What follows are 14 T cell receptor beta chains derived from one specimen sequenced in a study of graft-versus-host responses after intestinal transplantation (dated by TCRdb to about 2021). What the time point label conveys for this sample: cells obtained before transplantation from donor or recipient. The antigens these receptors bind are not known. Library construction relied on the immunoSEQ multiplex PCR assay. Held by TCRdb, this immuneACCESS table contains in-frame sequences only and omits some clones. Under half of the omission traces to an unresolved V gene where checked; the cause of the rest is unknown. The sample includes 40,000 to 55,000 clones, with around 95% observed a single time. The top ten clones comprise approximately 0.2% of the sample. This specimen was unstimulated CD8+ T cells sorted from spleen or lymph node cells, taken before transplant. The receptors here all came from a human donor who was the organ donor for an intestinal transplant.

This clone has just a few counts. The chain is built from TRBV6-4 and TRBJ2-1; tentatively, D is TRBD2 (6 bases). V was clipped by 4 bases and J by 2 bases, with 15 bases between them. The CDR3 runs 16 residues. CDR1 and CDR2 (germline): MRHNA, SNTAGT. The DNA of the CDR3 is TGTGCCAGCAGTGCCGCCGGAGGGGCCCCCTACAATGAGCAGTTCTTC. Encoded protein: CASSAAGGAPYNEQFF.

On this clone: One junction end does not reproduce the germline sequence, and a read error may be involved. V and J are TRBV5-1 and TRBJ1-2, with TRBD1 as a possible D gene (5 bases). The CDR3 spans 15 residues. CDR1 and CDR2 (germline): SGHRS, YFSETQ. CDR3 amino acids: CASSLLSGGAVPPLF. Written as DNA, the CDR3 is TGCGCCAGCAGCTTGTTATCCGGAGGGGCGGTACCTCCACTCTTC.

The CDR3 region has the DNA TGCGCCACCAGAACAGGGCCTGAAGCTTTCTTT. It translates to CATRTGPEAFF. The chain carries TRBV10-2 and TRBJ1-1; tentative D call: TRBD1 (6 bases). Germline lookup yields CDR1 WSHSY and CDR2 SAAADI. Trimming removed 10 bases from V and 6 bases from J, with 12 bases in between. The CDR3 is 11 amino acids.

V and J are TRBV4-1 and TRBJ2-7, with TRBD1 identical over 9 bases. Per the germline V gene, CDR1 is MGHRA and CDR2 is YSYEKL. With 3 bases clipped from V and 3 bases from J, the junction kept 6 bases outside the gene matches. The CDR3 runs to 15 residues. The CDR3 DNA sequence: TGCGCCAGCAGCCATCCGGGACAGGGAGTCTACGAGCAGTACTTC. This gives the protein CASSHPGQGVYEQYF.

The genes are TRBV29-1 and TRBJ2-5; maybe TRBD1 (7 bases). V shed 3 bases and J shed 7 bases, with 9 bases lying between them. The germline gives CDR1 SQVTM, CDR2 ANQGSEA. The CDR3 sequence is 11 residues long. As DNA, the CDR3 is TGCAGCGTTGACCAGGGGGGGACCCAGTACTTC. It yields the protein CSVDQGGTQYF.

The CDR3 DNA reads TGTGCCAGCAGCTTAGCCGCAGAAAGCTATGGCTACACCTTC. Amino acids: CASSLAAESYGYTF. The rearrangement joins TRBV7-8 to TRBJ1-2; no reliable D call. V lost 0 bases to trimming and J lost 4 bases, with 9 bases between them. Germline values: CDR1 SGHVS, CDR2 FQNEAQ. The CDR3 spans 14 residues.

This CDR3 reads CASSLNVGGRNSPLHF. The CDR3 region has the DNA TGTGCCAGCAGCTTAAATGTTGGGGGAAGGAATTCACCCCTCCACTTT. The J gene is TRBJ1-6, the V gene TRBV7-3; possible D gene TRBD1, 5 bases. The V gene's germline CDR1 is SGHTA and CDR2 FQGTGA. V lost 1 base and J lost 7, with 14 bases in between. The CDR3 contains 16 residues.

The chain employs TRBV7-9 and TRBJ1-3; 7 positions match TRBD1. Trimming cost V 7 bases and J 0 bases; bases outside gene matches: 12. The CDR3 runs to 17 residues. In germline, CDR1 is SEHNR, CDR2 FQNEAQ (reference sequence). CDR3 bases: TGTGCCAGCACGGGGGGGAGGACAGGAACCTCTGGAAACACCATATATTTT. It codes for CASTGGRTGTSGNTIYF.

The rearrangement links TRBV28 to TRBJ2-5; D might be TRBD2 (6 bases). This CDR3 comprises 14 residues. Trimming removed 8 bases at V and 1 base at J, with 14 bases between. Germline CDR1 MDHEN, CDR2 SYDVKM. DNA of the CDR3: TGTGCCAGCCAGAACACCGGGAGCCAAGAGACCCAGTACTTC. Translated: CASQNTGSQETQYF.

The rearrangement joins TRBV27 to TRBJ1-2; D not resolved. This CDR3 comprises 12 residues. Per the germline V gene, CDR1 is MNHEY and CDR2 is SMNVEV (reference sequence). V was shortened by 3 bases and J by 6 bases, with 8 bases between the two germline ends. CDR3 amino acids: CASSFSGNGYTF. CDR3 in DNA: TGTGCCAGCAGTTTTTCTGGCAATGGCTACACCTTC.

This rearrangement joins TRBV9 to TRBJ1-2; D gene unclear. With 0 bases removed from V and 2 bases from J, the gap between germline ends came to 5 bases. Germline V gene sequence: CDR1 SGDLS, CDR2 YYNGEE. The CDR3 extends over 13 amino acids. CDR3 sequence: CASSVENNYGYTF. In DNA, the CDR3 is TGTGCCAGCAGCGTAGAGAACAACTATGGCTACACCTTC.

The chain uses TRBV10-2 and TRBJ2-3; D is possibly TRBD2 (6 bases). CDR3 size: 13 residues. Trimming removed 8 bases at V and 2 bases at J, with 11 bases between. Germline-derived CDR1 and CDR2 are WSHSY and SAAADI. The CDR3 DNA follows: TGCGCCAGCGGGGCGGGGAACACAGATACGCAGTATTTT. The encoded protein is CASGAGNTDTQYF.

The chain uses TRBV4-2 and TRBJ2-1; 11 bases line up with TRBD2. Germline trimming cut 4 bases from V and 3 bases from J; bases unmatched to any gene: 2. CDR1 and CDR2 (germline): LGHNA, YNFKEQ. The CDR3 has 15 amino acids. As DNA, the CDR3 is TGTGCCAGCAGCCTGACTAGCGGGGACTACAATGAGCAGTTCTTC. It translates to CASSLTSGDYNEQFF.

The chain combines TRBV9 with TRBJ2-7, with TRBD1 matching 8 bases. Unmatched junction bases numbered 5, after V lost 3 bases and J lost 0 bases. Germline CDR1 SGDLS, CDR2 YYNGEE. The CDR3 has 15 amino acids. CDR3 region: CASSAAGGSSYEQYF. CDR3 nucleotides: TGTGCCAGCAGCGCGGCAGGGGGCAGCTCCTACGAGCAGTACTTC.